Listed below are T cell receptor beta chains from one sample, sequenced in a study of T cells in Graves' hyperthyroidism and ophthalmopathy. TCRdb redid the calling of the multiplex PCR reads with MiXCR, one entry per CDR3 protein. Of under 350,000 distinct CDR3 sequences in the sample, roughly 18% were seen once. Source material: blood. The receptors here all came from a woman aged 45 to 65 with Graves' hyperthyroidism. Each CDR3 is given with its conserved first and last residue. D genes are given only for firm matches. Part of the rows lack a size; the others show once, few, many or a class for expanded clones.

CASSDSQGGGELFF,TGTGCCAGCAGTGACTCCCAAGGGGGCGGGGAGCTGTTTTTT,.,TRBJ2-2,TRBV12-3/TRBV12-4,.
CASSTGTPPDEQFF,TGTGCCAGCAGTACGGGGACTCCCCCCGATGAGCAGTTCTTC,few,TRBJ2-1,TRBV12-3/TRBV12-4,.
CASSYPTSPGQHSGANVLTF,TGTGCCAGCAGTTACCCTACCTCCCCGGGACAGCACTCTGGGGCCAACGTCCTGACTTTC,.,TRBJ2-6,TRBV6-6,TRBD1
CATSRGGLADSYEQYF,TGTGCCACCAGCAGAGGGGGACTAGCGGACTCCTACGAGCAGTACTTC,many,TRBJ2-7,TRBV15,TRBD2
CASRGQGALGNTIYF,TGTGCCAGCAGAGGACAGGGGGCGCTTGGAAACACCATATATTTT,few,TRBJ1-3,TRBV28,TRBD1
CASSLALDPASAKNIQYF,TGTGCCAGCAGCTTAGCGCTGGACCCAGCTTCAGCCAAAAACATTCAGTACTTC,.,TRBJ2-4,TRBV7-9,.
CASSPDSPYEQYF,TGTGCCAGCAGCCCGGACAGTCCCTACGAGCAGTACTTC,many,TRBJ2-7,TRBV4-2,.
CSARDQAGRSYGYTF,TGCAGTGCTAGAGATCAGGCCGGGAGGTCCTATGGCTACACCTTC,.,TRBJ1-2,TRBV20-1,.
CASSLAGPRVTEAFF,TGTGCCAGCAGCTTAGCGGGCCCGAGGGTAACTGAAGCTTTCTTT,many,TRBJ1-1,TRBV7-9,.
CSARAGRGNQETQYF,TGCAGTGCTAGAGCGGGGCGGGGGAATCAAGAGACCCAGTACTTC,few,TRBJ2-5,TRBV20-1,TRBD2
CASSQEIGVDQPQHF,TGTGCCAGCAGCCAAGAAATAGGGGTGGATCAGCCCCAGCATTTT,.,TRBJ1-5,TRBV3-1,.
CAISESTGTGGRGTQYF,TGTGCCATCAGTGAGTCGACGGGGACAGGGGGCCGGGGGACCCAGTACTTC,many,TRBJ2-5,TRBV10-3,TRBD1
CASSDMVAGVPYF,TGTGCCAGCAGTGATATGGTAGCGGGAGTCCCCTACTTC,few,TRBJ2-5,TRBV2,TRBD2
CAWEVMRGKDTQYF,TGCGCCTGGGAGGTGATGAGAGGGAAGGATACGCAGTATTTT,.,TRBJ2-3,TRBV5-1,.
CAWATNEQFF,TGTGCCTGGGCCACCAATGAGCAGTTCTTC,many,TRBJ2-1,TRBV30,.
CASSKGQGGEEAQYF,TGCGCCAGCAGCAAAGGACAGGGAGGAGAAGAGGCCCAGTACTTC,few,TRBJ2-5,TRBV5-1,TRBD1
CASNRDRGRETQYF,TGTGCCAGCAACCGGGACAGGGGGCGAGAGACCCAGTACTTC,many,TRBJ2-5,TRBV2,TRBD1
CASSHRTSDRGGRETQYF,TGTGCCAGCAGCCACCGAACGTCCGACAGGGGGGGGCGGGAGACCCAGTACTTC,many,TRBJ2-5,TRBV3-1,TRBD1
CASSQTLAARTDTQYF,TGTGCCAGCAGCCAAACACTAGCGGCTCGCACAGATACGCAGTATTTT,many,TRBJ2-3,TRBV7-6,TRBD2
CASSSFAGGLTDTQYF,TGTGCCAGCAGCAGTTTTGCGGGAGGACTCACAGATACGCAGTATTTT,.,TRBJ2-3,TRBV27,TRBD2
CSARDYQRGSTDTQYF,TGCAGTGCTAGAGATTACCAGCGGGGAAGCACAGATACGCAGTATTTT,few,TRBJ2-3,TRBV20-1,TRBD2
CASSLVAGATDTQYF,TGTGCCAGCAGCTTAGTAGCGGGGGCCACGGATACGCAGTATTTT,few,TRBJ2-3,TRBV7-3,TRBD2
CASQHTPAGGYEQFF,TGTGCCAGTCAGCACACACCCGCGGGAGGGTATGAGCAGTTCTTC,.,TRBJ2-1,TRBV7-2,TRBD2
CASSQTSGGTNEKLFF,TGTGCCAGCAGTCAAACATCAGGGGGAACTAATGAAAAACTGTTTTTT,.,TRBJ1-4,TRBV6-1,TRBD1
CSGGTGGGLLGEAFF,TGCAGTGGGGGGACAGGGGGCGGACTTTTGGGTGAAGCTTTCTTT,many,TRBJ1-1,TRBV20-1,TRBD1
CASSLGSTSGNTIYF,TGTGCCAGCAGCTTAGGGAGTACTTCTGGAAACACCATATATTTT,.,TRBJ1-3,TRBV5-6,.
CASRNSGGANEQFF,TGTGCCAGCAGAAATAGCGGGGGGGCCAATGAGCAGTTCTTC,.,TRBJ2-1,TRBV6-1,TRBD2
CASSSNLAGAYEQYF,TGTGCCAGCAGCTCTAACCTAGCGGGAGCCTACGAGCAGTACTTC,many,TRBJ2-7,TRBV13,TRBD2
CASSLGVAGAKNIQYF,TGTGCCAGCAGCTTGGGGGTGGCCGGGGCCAAAAACATTCAGTACTTC,.,TRBJ2-4,TRBV7-9,.
CASSRGGVSYEQYF,TGTGCCAGCAGCCGAGGGGGTGTTTCCTACGAGCAGTACTTC,.,TRBJ2-7,TRBV5-1,.
CASSLALALGLQETQYF,TGTGCCAGCAGTTTAGCCCTAGCCTTGGGGCTCCAAGAGACCCAGTACTTC,.,TRBJ2-5,TRBV12-3/TRBV12-4,.
CASSLVPGTSAYNSPLHF,TGTGCCAGCAGCTTAGTACCCGGGACAAGTGCATATAATTCACCCCTCCACTTT,.,TRBJ1-6,TRBV7-9,.